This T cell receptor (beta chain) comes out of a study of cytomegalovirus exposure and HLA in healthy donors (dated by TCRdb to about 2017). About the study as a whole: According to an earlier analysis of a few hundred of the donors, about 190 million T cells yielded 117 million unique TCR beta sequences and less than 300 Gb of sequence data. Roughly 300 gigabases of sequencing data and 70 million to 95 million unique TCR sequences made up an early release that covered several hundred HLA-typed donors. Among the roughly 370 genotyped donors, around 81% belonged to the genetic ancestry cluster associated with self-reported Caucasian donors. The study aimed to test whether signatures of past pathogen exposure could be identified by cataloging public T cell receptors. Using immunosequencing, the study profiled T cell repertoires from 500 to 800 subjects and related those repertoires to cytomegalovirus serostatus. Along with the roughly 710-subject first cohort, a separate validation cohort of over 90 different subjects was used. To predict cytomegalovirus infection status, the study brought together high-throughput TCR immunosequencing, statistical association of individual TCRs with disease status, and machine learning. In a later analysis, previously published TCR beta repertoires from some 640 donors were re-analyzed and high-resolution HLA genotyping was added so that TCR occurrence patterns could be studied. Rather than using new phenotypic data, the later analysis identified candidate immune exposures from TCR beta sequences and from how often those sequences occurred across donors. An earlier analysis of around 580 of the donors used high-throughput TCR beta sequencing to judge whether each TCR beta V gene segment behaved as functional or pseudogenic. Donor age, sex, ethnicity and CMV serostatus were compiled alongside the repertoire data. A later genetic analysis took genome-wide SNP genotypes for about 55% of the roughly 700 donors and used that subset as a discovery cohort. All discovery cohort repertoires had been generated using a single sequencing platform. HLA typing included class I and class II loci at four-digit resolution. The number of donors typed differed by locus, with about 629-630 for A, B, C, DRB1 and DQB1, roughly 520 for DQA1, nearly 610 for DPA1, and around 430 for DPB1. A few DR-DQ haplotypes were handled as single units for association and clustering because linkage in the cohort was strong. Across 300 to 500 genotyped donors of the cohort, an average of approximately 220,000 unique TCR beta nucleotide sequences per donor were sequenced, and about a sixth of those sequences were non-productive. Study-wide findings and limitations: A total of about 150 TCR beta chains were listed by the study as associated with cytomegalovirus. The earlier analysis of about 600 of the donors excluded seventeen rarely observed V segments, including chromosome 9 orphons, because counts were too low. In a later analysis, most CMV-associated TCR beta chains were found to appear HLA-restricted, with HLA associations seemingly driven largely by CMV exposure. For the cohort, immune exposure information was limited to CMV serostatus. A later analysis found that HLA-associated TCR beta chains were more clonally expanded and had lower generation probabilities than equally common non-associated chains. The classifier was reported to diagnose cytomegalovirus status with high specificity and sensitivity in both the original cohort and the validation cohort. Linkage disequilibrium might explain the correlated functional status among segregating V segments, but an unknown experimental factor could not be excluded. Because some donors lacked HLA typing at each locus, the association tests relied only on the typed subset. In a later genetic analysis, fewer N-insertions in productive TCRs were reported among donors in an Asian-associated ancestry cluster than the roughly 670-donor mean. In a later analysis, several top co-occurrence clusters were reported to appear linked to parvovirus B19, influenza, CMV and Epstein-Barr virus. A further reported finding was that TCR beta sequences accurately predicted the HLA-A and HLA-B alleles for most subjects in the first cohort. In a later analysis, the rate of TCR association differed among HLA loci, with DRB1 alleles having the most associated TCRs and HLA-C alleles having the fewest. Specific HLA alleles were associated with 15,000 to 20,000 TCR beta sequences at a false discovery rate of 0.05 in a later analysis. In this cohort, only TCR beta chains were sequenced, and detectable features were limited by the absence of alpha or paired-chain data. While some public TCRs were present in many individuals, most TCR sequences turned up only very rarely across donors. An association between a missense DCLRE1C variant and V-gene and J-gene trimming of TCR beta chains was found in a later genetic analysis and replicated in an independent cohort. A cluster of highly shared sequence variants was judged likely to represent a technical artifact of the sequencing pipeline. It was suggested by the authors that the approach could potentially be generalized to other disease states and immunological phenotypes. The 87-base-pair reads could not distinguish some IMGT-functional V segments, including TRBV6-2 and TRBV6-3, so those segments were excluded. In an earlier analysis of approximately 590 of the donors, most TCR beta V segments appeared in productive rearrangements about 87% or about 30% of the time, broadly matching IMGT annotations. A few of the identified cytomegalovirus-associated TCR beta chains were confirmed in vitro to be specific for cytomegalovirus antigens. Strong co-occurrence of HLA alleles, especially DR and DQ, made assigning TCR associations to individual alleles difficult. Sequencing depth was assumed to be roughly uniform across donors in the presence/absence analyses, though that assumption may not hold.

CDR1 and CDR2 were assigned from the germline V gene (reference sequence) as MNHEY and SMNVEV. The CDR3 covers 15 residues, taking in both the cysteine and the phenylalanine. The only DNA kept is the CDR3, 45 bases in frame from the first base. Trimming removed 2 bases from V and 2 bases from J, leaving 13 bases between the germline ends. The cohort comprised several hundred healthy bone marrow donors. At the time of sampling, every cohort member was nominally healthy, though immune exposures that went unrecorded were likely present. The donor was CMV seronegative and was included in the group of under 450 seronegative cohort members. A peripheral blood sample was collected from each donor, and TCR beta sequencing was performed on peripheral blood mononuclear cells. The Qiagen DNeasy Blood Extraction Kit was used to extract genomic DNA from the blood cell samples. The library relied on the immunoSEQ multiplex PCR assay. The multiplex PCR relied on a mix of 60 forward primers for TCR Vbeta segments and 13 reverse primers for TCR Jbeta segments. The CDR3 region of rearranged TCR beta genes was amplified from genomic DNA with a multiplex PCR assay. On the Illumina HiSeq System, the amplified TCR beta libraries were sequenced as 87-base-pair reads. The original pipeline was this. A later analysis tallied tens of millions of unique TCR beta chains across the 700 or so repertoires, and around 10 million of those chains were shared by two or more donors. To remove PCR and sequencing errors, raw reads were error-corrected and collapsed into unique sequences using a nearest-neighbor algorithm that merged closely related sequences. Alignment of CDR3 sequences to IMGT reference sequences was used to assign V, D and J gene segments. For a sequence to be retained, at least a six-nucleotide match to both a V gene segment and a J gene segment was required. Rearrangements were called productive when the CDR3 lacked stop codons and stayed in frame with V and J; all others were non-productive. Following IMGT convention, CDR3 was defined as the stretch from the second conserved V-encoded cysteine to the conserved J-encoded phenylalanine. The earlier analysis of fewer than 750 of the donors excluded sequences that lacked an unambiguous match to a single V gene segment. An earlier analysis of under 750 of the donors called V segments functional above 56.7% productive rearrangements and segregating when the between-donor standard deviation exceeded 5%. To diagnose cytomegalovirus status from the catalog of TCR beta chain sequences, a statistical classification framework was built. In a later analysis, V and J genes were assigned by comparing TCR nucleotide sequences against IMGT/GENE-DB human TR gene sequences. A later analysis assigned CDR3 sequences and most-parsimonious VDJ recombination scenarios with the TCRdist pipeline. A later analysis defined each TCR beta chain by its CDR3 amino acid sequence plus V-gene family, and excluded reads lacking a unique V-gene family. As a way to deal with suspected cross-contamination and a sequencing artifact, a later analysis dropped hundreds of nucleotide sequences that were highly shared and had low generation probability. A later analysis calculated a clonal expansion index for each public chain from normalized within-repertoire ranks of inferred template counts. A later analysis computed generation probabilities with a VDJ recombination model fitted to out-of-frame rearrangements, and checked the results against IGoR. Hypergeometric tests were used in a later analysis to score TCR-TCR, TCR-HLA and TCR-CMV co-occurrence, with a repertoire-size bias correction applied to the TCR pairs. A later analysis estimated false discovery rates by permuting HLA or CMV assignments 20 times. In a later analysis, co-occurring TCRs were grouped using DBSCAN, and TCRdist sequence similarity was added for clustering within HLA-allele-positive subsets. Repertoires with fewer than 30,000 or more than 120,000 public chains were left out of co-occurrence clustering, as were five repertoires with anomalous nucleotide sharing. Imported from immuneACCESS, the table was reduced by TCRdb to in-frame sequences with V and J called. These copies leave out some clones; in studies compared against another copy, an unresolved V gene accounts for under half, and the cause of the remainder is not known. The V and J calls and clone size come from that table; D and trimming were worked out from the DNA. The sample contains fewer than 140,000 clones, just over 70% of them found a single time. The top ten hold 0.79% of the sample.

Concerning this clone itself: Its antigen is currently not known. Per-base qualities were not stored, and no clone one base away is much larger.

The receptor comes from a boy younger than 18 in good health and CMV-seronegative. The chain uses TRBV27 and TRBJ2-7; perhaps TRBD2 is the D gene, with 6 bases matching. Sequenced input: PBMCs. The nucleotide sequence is TGTGCCAGCAGTTTACTTCAGCGGGTTCCCTACGAGCAGTACTTC. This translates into CASSLLQRVPYEQYF.